This record covers a single T cell receptor beta chain. This sample is drawn from a study of blood T cell repertoires in COVID-19. Study information: COVID-19 samples collected from the United States, Italy and Spain covered acute and convalescent phases.

The germline V gene encodes CDR1 LGHDT and CDR2 YNNKEL (reference sequence). Trimming cost V 4 bases and J 1 base, with 4 bases left between them. The length of the CDR3 is 13 residues. Original methodology: Amplification of reference gene primers provided the estimated nucleated cell counts. Sequencing used immunoSEQ multiplex PCR; TCRdb keeps in-frame clones, though not all of them. V and J calls plus clone size are reproduced from that table; the DNA served to infer D and trimming. The top ten clones hold approximately 30% of a sample with around 130,000 clones, around 91% of them seen once. The chain couples TRBV3-1 (or the pseudogene TRBV3-2) to TRBJ2-2; unclear D gene. The TCR originated in a man in his 70s with active or convalescent COVID-19. The sample taken for sequencing was peripheral blood. The CDR3 reads CASSPRNTGELFF. CDR3 nucleotides: TGTGCCAGCAGCCCCAGGAACACCGGGGAGCTGTTTTTT.